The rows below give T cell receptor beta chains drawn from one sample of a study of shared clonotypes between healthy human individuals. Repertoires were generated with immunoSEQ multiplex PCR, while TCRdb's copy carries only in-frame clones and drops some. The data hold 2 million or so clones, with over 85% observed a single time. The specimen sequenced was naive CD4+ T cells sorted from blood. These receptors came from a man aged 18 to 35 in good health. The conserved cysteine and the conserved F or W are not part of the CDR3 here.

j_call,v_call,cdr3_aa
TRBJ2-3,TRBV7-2,ASSHTGLGDTQY
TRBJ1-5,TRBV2,ASSEQGADQPQH
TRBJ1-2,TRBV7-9,ASSLEGGLDGYT
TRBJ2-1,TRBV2,ASSVDRAEQF
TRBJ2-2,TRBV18,ASSPTNPVVAGELF
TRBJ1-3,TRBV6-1,ASSAQVAGNTIY
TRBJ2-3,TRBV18,ASSPGRVVPSTDTQY
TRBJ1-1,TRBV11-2,ASSLEQGTMNTEAF
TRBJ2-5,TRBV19,ASSNGQGGWETQY
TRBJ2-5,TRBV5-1,ASSLDLTGAWETQY
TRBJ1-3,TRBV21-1,ARSRDLSGNTIY
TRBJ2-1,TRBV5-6,ASSLAWLAGYNEQF
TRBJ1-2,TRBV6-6,ASSYSNRQNYGYT
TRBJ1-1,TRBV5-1,ASSFDRAGTEAF
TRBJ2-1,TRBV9,ASSVTGGISSSYNEQF